This T cell receptor (beta chain) comes out of a study of cytomegalovirus exposure and HLA in healthy donors (dated by TCRdb to about 2017). Some background on the complete study: In an earlier analysis of 550 to 750 of the donors, 276 Gb of sequence data and 90 million to 130 million unique TCR beta sequences from roughly 200 million T cells were reported. Roughly 300 gigabases of sequencing data and roughly 81 million unique TCR sequences made up an early release that covered some 640 HLA-typed donors. Among the roughly 380 genotyped donors, 75% to 90% belonged to the genetic ancestry cluster associated with self-reported Caucasian donors. The study aimed to test whether signatures of past pathogen exposure could be identified by cataloging public T cell receptors. Using immunosequencing, the study profiled T cell repertoires from 500 to 800 subjects and related those repertoires to cytomegalovirus serostatus. Along with the approximately 700-subject first cohort, a separate validation cohort of about 110 different subjects was used. High-throughput TCR immunosequencing, statistical association of individual TCRs with disease status, and machine learning were combined to predict cytomegalovirus infection status. In a later analysis, previously published TCR beta repertoires from several hundred donors were re-analyzed and high-resolution HLA genotyping was added so that TCR occurrence patterns could be studied. In the later analysis, no new phenotypic data were used to find candidate immune exposures; instead, reliance was placed on TCR beta sequences and their occurrence across donors. To decide whether each TCR beta V gene segment behaved as functional or pseudogenic, an earlier analysis of some 540 of the donors relied on high-throughput TCR beta sequencing. Donor age, sex, ethnicity and CMV serostatus were compiled alongside the repertoire data. Genome-wide SNP genotypes for about 65% of the roughly 670 donors were used in a later genetic analysis, which treated that subset as a discovery cohort. Every discovery cohort repertoire had been produced on one sequencing platform. Both class I and class II loci were covered by HLA typing, at four-digit resolution. The number of typed donors differed by locus: roughly 620-640 for A, B, C, DRB1 and DQB1; approximately 540 for DQA1; around 610 for DPA1; and some 470 for DPB1. Because of strong linkage in the cohort, roughly five DR-DQ haplotypes were treated as single units for association and clustering. On average, roughly 240,000 unique TCR beta nucleotide sequences were sequenced per donor among about 400 genotyped donors of the cohort, with around 19% of those sequences being non-productive. General study outcomes and caveats: A later analysis found that HLA-associated TCR beta chains were more clonally expanded and had lower generation probabilities than equally common non-associated chains. The 87-base-pair reads could not distinguish some IMGT-functional V segments, including TRBV6-2 and TRBV6-3, so those segments were excluded. A later genetic analysis reported fewer N-insertions in productive TCRs among donors in an Asian-associated ancestry cluster than the approximately 700-donor mean. According to a later analysis, most CMV-associated TCR beta chains appeared to be HLA-restricted, and the HLA associations seemed to be driven largely by CMV exposure. Several of the top co-occurrence clusters appeared to be linked to parvovirus B19, influenza, CMV and Epstein-Barr virus, according to a later analysis. The authors suggested that the approach could potentially be extended to other disease states and immunological phenotypes. V-gene and J-gene trimming of TCR beta chains was associated with a missense DCLRE1C variant in a later genetic analysis, and the association was replicated in an independent cohort. According to a later analysis, TCR association rates differed among HLA loci, with DRB1 alleles showing the most associated TCRs and HLA-C alleles showing the fewest. The study gave a list of about 160 TCR beta chains associated with cytomegalovirus. Most TCR sequences were seen in very few donors, while some public TCRs were found in many individuals. Because HLA typing was unavailable for some donors at each locus, only the typed subset was used in association tests. A cluster of highly shared sequence variants was judged likely to be a technical artifact of the sequencing pipeline. The earlier analysis of around 600 of the donors excluded roughly 17 rarely observed V segments, including chromosome 9 orphons, because counts were too low. A further reported finding was that TCR beta sequences accurately predicted the HLA-A and HLA-B alleles for most subjects in the first cohort. Strong co-occurrence of HLA alleles, especially DR and DQ, made assigning TCR associations to individual alleles difficult. A later analysis associated 15,000 to 20,000 TCR beta sequences with specific HLA alleles at a false discovery rate of 0.05. CMV serostatus was the only immune exposure information available for the cohort. Sequencing depth was assumed to be roughly uniform across donors in the presence/absence analyses, though that assumption may not hold. In vitro tests confirmed that a few of the cytomegalovirus-associated TCR beta chains recognize cytomegalovirus antigens. The classifier was reported to diagnose cytomegalovirus status with high specificity and sensitivity in both the original and validation cohorts. In an earlier analysis of 587 of the donors, most TCR beta V segments appeared in productive rearrangements about 87% or about 30% of the time, broadly matching IMGT annotations. Only TCR beta chains were sequenced in this cohort, and the absence of alpha or paired-chain data limited detectable features. Correlated functional status among segregating V segments might reflect linkage disequilibrium, but an unknown experimental factor could not be ruled out.

The cohort comprised 670 or so healthy bone marrow donors. At the time of sampling, every cohort member was nominally healthy, though immune exposures that went unrecorded were likely present. The donor was CMV seropositive and belonged to the group of 250 to 350 seropositive cohort members. Every donor gave a peripheral blood sample, and the peripheral blood mononuclear cells from that sample were used for TCR beta sequencing. The Qiagen DNeasy Blood Extraction Kit was used to extract genomic DNA from the blood cell samples. Note on this clone: Its antigen specificity is not known. The input lacks base qualities; no much larger clone sits a single base away.

The library came from the immunoSEQ multiplex PCR assay. A mixture of 60 forward primers for TCR Vbeta segments and 13 reverse primers for TCR Jbeta segments was used in the multiplex PCR. A multiplex PCR assay on genomic DNA amplified the CDR3 region of rearranged TCR beta genes. On the Illumina HiSeq System, the amplified TCR beta libraries were sequenced as 87-base-pair reads. In the authors' own workflow: A later analysis tallied 70 million to 100 million unique TCR beta chains across the 640 or so repertoires, and approximately 11 million of those chains were shared by two or more donors. Raw reads were error-corrected and collapsed into unique sequences by a nearest-neighbor algorithm in which closely related sequences were merged to remove PCR and sequencing errors. V, D and J gene segments were assigned by aligning CDR3 sequences to IMGT reference sequences. For a sequence to be retained, at least a six-nucleotide match to both a V gene segment and a J gene segment was required. Rearrangements were classified as productive when the CDR3 lacked stop codons and remained in frame with V and J, and all other rearrangements were classified as non-productive. Following IMGT convention, CDR3 was defined as the stretch from the second conserved V-encoded cysteine up to the conserved J-encoded phenylalanine. Sequences without an unambiguous match to a single V gene segment were excluded from the earlier analysis of almost 600 of the donors. An earlier analysis of approximately 590 of the donors called V segments functional above 56.7% productive rearrangements and segregating when the between-donor standard deviation exceeded 5%. A statistical classification framework was developed to diagnose cytomegalovirus status using the catalog of TCR beta chain sequences. V and J gene assignment, in a later analysis, came from comparing TCR nucleotide sequences with IMGT/GENE-DB human TR gene sequences. The TCRdist pipeline was used in a later analysis to assign CDR3 sequences and most-parsimonious VDJ recombination scenarios. A later analysis defined each TCR beta chain by its CDR3 amino acid sequence plus V-gene family, and excluded reads lacking a unique V-gene family. To address suspected cross-contamination and a sequencing artifact, a later analysis removed over 500 highly shared, low-generation-probability nucleotide sequences. In a later analysis, a clonal expansion index for each public chain was calculated from normalized within-repertoire ranks of inferred template counts. In a later analysis, generation probabilities were computed with a VDJ recombination model fitted to out-of-frame rearrangements, and the resulting probabilities were checked against IGoR. Hypergeometric tests were used in a later analysis to score TCR-TCR, TCR-HLA and TCR-CMV co-occurrence, with a repertoire-size bias correction applied to the TCR pairs. To estimate false discovery rates, a later analysis permuted the HLA or CMV assignments 20 times. A later analysis grouped co-occurring TCRs with DBSCAN, adding TCRdist sequence similarity when clustering within HLA-allele-positive subsets. Co-occurrence clustering excluded repertoires with fewer than 30,000 or more than 120,000 public chains, plus five with anomalous nucleotide sharing. This is the immuneACCESS table as TCRdb keeps it, with only in-frame sequences that have V and J called. A part of the clones is gone; compared with another copy, unresolved V genes explain less than half, and the rest is unexplained. For V, J and clone size, that table is used; D and trimming come from the DNA. The sample contains under 300,000 clones, 80% to 90% of them found a single time. The ten most abundant clones make up 2% to 2.5% of the sample.

Based on the germline V gene, the CDR1 and CDR2 sequences are MDHEN and SYDVKM. The cysteine opens and the phenylalanine closes a CDR3 of 15 amino acids. The read is trimmed to its CDR3 DNA, 45 bases read in frame from base 1. V gives up 6 bases and J gives up 3 bases, and the segment between their germline ends measures 15 bases. The sequence was obtained from a woman aged 40 to 50 in good health and CMV-seropositive. Sequencing was performed on PBMCs. The sequence links TRBV28 to TRBJ1-3, and possibly TRBD1, on 5 matching bases. The base sequence is TGTGCCAGCAGCACCTCGGGGGGGTTTGGAAACACCATATATTTT. Its protein product is CASSTSGGFGNTIYF.